Following are 24 T cell receptor beta chains from one sample sequenced in a study of blood T cells in healthy people across ages. A second PCR of 7 to 11 cycles used a sample-barcoded 5' primer and a J-beta primer mix. TCRdb ran MiXCR on the 5' RACE reads and lists one entry per CDR3 protein. This sample has around 1,000,000 distinct CDR3 sequences, with approximately 26% found just once. The sample was also linked to a second study, of T cells of mothers and their children.

Sequencing was done on a sample of blood. The receptor set was obtained from a girl aged 2 to 10 in good health.

This clonotype was seen a few times. This chain links TRBV18 with TRBJ2-1; D gene ambiguous. Trimming pared 5 bases from V and 4 bases from J, leaving 15 bases between. Germline values: CDR1 KGHSH, CDR2 LQKENI. The CDR3 loop spans 15 amino acids. The CDR3 region is CASSWSEPSYNEQFF. CDR3 in DNA: TGTGCCAGCTCATGGTCCGAGCCTTCTTACAATGAGCAGTTCTTC.

CDR3 bases: TGCAGTGCTACCACACGGACCGTCGAGCAGTACTTC. Its protein is CSATTRTVEQYF. The rearrangement links TRBV20-1 to TRBJ2-7; D ambiguous. CDR3 length: 12 residues. Trimming removed 4 bases at V and 6 bases at J, with 13 bases between. In germline, CDR1 is DFQATT, CDR2 SNEGSKA (reference sequence).

V gene TRBV27 combines with J gene TRBJ2-5; 8 bases are a match to TRBD2. This CDR3 is 16 amino acids long. V was pared by 2 bases and J by 2 bases, with 7 bases of the junction left unmatched. Germline lookup yields CDR1 MNHEY and CDR2 SMNVEV (reference sequence). CDR3 DNA sequence: TGTGCCAGCAGTTTAAGATTTTTAGCGGGGCAAGAGACCCAGTACTTC. Translated, it gives CASSLRFLAGQETQYF.

The chain recombines TRBV25-1 with TRBJ2-5; D uncertain. The DNA end lines up better with TRBJ2-7; the J call may be wrong. Germline-derived CDR1 and CDR2 are MGHDK and SYGVNS. CDR3 length: 11 amino acids. The chain's CDR3 is CASRDVYEQYF. The CDR3, as DNA: TGTGCCAGCAGGGACGTTTACGAGCAGTACTTC.

On this clonotype: One base away lies a much larger clone, so this may be a sequencing read error. This chain joins TRBV12-3 or TRBV12-4 and TRBJ2-7, with 7 bases fitting TRBD2. This CDR3 is built from 13 residues. Trimming at V came to 4 bases and at J to 0 bases, leaving 0 bases not matched to a gene. The DNA of the CDR3 is TGTGCCAGCAGTTGGGACTACTCCTACGAGCAGTACTTC. It is translated as CASSWDYSYEQYF.

The chain links TRBV9 to TRBJ2-7; D is unresolved. CDR1 is SGDLS and CDR2 is YYNGEE in the germline V gene. The CDR3 has 15 residues. Deletions cut 2 bases from V and 7 bases from J, with 19 bases between. The chain's CDR3 is CASSVLPDPYGEQYF. In nucleotides, the CDR3 is TGTGCCAGCAGCGTTCTCCCCGACCCCTACGGAGAGCAGTACTTC.

This clonotype was seen only once. The V gene is TRBV29-1, the J gene TRBJ2-5; possible D gene TRBD2, 5 bases. The CDR3 is 12 amino acids. Germline CDR1 and CDR2: SQVTM and ANQGSEA. The ends were cut back, 4 bases at V and 11 bases at J, with 17 bases in the middle. The CDR3 bases are TGCAGCGTTGCGGACCCCGGCTGGGAGCAGTACTTC. This encodes CSVADPGWEQYF. Using reference TRBV29-1 and TRBJ2-5 for the parts outside the CDR3, the full variable domain is SAVISQKPSRDICQRGTSLTIQCQVDSQVTMMFWYRQQPGQSLTLIATANQGSEATYESGFVIDKFPISRPNLTFSTLTVSNMSPEDSSIYLCSVADPGWEQYFGPGTRLLVL.

V gene TRBV5-1 combines with J gene TRBJ2-5; maybe TRBD1 (5 bases). This CDR3 contains 16 residues. Per germline, CDR1 SGHRS and CDR2 YFSETQ. V shed 0 bases and J shed 2 bases, with 14 bases lying between them. The CDR3: CASSLESVGHQETQYF. The CDR3 nucleotides are TGCGCCAGCAGCTTGGAGTCGGTCGGACATCAAGAGACCCAGTACTTC.

This clonotype appeared a few times. V and J are TRBV11-2 and TRBJ1-2, with D perhaps matching TRBD1 (5 bases). This CDR3 is built from 14 residues. Germline V gene lookup returns CDR1 SGHAT and CDR2 FQNNGV. Trimming took 5 bases from V and 2 from J, leaving 12 bases between them. CDR3 region: CASSPQGHNYGYTF. The DNA for the CDR3 is TGTGCCAGCAGCCCCCAAGGACACAACTATGGCTACACCTTC.

This sequence joins TRBV6-5 and TRBJ1-5; 8 positions match TRBD1. The V and J ends lost 0 bases and 5 bases, in that order; junction bases with no gene match: 6. Germline V lookup: CDR1 MNHEY, CDR2 SVGAGI. CDR3 length: 16 amino acids. The CDR3 region has the DNA TGTGCCAGCAGTTACTCGTTCAGGGGGCGAGATCAGCCCCAGCATTTT. Translated: CASSYSFRGRDQPQHF.

This chain connects TRBV4-1 to TRBJ2-2, with D perhaps TRBD2 (6 bases). Trimming took 4 bases from V and 4 from J, leaving 19 bases between them. This CDR3 is built from 17 residues. Per germline, CDR1 MGHRA and CDR2 YSYEKL. The CDR3 DNA sequence: TGCGCCAGCAGCCCCCGTAGTGGGGGGATCTCCACCGGGGAGCTGTTTTTT. The encoded protein is CASSPRSGGISTGELFF.

The CDR3 bases are TGTGCCAGCAGCACGCCCCTGGGACAGAGCTACAATGAGCAGTTCTTC. Translation: CASSTPLGQSYNEQFF. The rearrangement links TRBV7-6 to TRBJ2-1; 7 bases are shared with TRBD1. CDR1 is SGHVS, CDR2 FNYEAQ, per germline. CDR3 length equals 16 residues. Unmatched junction bases numbered 10, after V lost 5 bases and J lost 3 bases.

This clonotype came up a few times. This chain joins TRBV12-5 and TRBJ2-1; D remains unclear. The CDR3 covers 12 residues. Trimming took off 2 bases at V and 10 bases at J, with 9 bases between the two ends. Germline CDR1 LGHNT, CDR2 FRNRAP. The CDR3: CASGLFGREQFF. CDR3 sequence (DNA): TGTGCTAGTGGTTTGTTCGGGCGCGAGCAGTTCTTC.

The V call is TRBV27, the J call TRBJ1-2, with 10 bases aligning to TRBD1. CDR1 is MNHEY and CDR2 is SMNVEV in the germline V gene (reference sequence). This CDR3 contains 13 residues. The ends lost 5 bases at V and 8 bases at J; junction bases unmatched: 5. The CDR3 region is CASSPGQGKGYTF. CDR3 bases: TGTGCCAGCAGTCCGGGACAGGGGAAAGGCTACACCTTC.

CDR3 DNA sequence: TGTGCCAGCAGAAACCAGGGAAGTACTGAAGCTTTCTTT. It translates to CASRNQGSTEAFF. The V and J genes are TRBV7-3 and TRBJ1-1; maybe TRBD1 (5 bases). The germline CDR1 and CDR2 sequences are SGHTA and FQGTGA. V gave up 6 bases and J gave up 5 bases, with 13 bases separating them. This CDR3 region has 13 residues.

V is TRBV28 and J is TRBJ1-3; D unresolved. Per the germline V gene, CDR1 is MDHEN and CDR2 is SYDVKM. Trimming shortened V by 5 bases and J by 1 base, and 9 bases separated the two germline ends. This CDR3 spans 14 amino acids. The CDR3 sequence is CASSGPGSGNTIYF. CDR3 coding DNA: TGTGCCAGCAGTGGGCCCGGGTCTGGAAACACCATATATTTT.

The chain combines TRBV20-1 with TRBJ2-5; TRBD2 matches 13 bases. Judging by the DNA end, TRBJ2-1 fits better; the J call may be wrong. Looked up from germline, CDR1 is DFQATT and CDR2 is SNEGSKA (reference sequence). The CDR3 is 15 residues long. This CDR3 reads CSATPTSGRGHEQFF. The CDR3 coding sequence is TGCAGTGCTACGCCTACTAGCGGGAGGGGTCATGAGCAGTTCTTC.

CDR3 protein: CASSTRDRGRSYGYTF. The CDR3 nucleotides are TGTGCCAGTAGTACCCGGGACAGGGGGCGAAGCTATGGCTACACCTTC. V usage is TRBV19 and J usage is TRBJ1-2, with 12 positions matching TRBD1. CDR3 length: 16 amino acids. After removal of 4 bases from V and 4 bases from J, the junction contained 7 bases not matched to a gene. Germline V gene data show CDR1 as LNHDA and CDR2 as SQIVND (reference sequence). The entire variable domain, with the rest obtained from reference TRBV19 and TRBJ1-2, is as follows: DGGITQSPKYLFRKEGQNVTLSCEQNLNHDAMYWYRQDPGQGLRLIYYSQIVNDFQKGDIAEGYSVSREKKESFPLTVTSAQKNPTAFYLCASSTRDRGRSYGYTFGSGTRLTVV.

The V and J genes are TRBV7-9 and TRBJ1-1; 7 bases are a match to TRBD1. With V trimmed by 5 bases and J by 0 bases, 6 bases remained unmatched. Germline V gives CDR1 SEHNR, CDR2 FQNEAQ (reference sequence). The CDR3 is made up of 15 amino acids. The CDR3 is CASSLYRGLNTEAFF. The DNA of the CDR3 is TGTGCCAGCAGCCTTTACAGGGGCTTGAACACTGAAGCTTTCTTT.

The rearrangement joins TRBV24-1 to TRBJ2-3; tentative D call: TRBD1 (5 bases). The CDR3 is 16 residues long. Looked up from germline, CDR1 is KGHDR and CDR2 is SFDVKD. The germline V and J ends were trimmed by 0 bases and 3 bases, with 12 bases remaining between them. CDR3 residues: CATSDLPGPRTDTQYF. The CDR3 DNA follows: TGTGCCACCAGTGATTTGCCAGGGCCGAGAACAGATACGCAGTATTTT.

V usage is TRBV29-1 and J usage is TRBJ2-5, with TRBD1 matching 8 bases. This CDR3 is built from 13 residues. V was clipped by 3 bases and J by 3 bases; unmatched bases: 3. The germline CDR1 and CDR2 sequences are SQVTM and ANQGSEA. The CDR3 DNA follows: TGCAGCGTTGATCGGACAGGGAAAGAGACCCAGTACTTC. Its protein product is CSVDRTGKETQYF.

This clonotype was recorded a few times. The rearrangement uses TRBV20-1 and TRBJ2-5, with D tentatively TRBD2 (6 bases). Germline-derived CDR1 and CDR2 are DFQATT and SNEGSKA (reference sequence). Trimming took 6 bases from V and 6 from J, leaving 17 bases between them. CDR3 size: 13 residues. CDR3 nucleotide sequence: TGCAGTGCACGGGACTTTTTAGGCAAGACCCAGTACTTC. Translation: CSARDFLGKTQYF.

The gene calls are TRBV20-1 and TRBJ2-7; D ambiguous. The ends were cut back, 8 bases at V and 3 bases at J, with 8 bases in the middle. CDR1 and CDR2 (germline): DFQATT, SNEGSKA (reference sequence). The CDR3 contains 10 residues. CDR3 coding DNA: TGCAGTTCCGGTTTCTACGAGCAGTACTTC. Translation gives CSSGFYEQYF.

This clonotype turned up a few times. This rearrangement joins TRBV7-9 to TRBJ2-5, with 9 bases that match TRBD2. Germline CDR1 and CDR2: SEHNR and FQNEAQ (reference sequence). Trimming took 1 base from V and 5 from J; bases not matched to a gene: 11. The CDR3 has 17 residues. Written as DNA, the CDR3 is TGTGCCAGCAGCTTAGTGGGACTAGCACCCAATCTGGAGACCCAGTACTTC. Its protein is CASSLVGLAPNLETQYF.